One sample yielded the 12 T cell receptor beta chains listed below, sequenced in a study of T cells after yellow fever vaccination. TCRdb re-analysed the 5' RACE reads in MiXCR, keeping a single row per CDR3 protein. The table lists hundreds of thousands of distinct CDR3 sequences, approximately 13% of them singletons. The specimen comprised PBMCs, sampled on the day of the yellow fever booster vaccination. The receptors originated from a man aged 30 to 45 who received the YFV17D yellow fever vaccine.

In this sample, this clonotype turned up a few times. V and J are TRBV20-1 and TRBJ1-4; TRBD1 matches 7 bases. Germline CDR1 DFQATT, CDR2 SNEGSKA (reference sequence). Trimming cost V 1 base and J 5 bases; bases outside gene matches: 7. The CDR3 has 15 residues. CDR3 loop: CSARAQGQKNEKLFF. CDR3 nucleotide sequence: TGCAGTGCTAGAGCCCAGGGACAGAAGAATGAAAAACTGTTTTTT.

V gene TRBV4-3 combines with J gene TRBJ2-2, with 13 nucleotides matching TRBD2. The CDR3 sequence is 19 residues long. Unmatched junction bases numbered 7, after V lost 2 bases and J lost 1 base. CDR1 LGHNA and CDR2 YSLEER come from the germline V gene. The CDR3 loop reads CASSQQGLAGVGNTGELFF. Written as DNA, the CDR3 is TGCGCCAGCAGCCAACAAGGACTAGCGGGAGTCGGGAACACCGGGGAGCTGTTTTTT.

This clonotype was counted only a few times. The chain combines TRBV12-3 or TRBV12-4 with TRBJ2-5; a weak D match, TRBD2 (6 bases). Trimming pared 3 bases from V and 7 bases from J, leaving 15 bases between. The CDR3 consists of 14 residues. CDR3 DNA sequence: TGTGCCAGCAGTTTCGGTTCAGTGGGGGGGACCCAGTACTTC. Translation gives CASSFGSVGGTQYF.

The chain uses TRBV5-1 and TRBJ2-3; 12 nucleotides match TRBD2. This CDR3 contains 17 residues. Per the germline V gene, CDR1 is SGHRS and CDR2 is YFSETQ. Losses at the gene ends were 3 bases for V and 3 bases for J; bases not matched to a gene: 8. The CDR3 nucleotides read TGCGCCAGCAGCTCGGGACTAGCGGGTCACCCAACAGATACGCAGTATTTT. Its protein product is CASSSGLAGHPTDTQYF.

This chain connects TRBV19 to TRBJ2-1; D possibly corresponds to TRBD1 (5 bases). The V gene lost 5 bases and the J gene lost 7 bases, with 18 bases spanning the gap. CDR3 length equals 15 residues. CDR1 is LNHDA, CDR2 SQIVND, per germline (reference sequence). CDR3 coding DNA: TGTGCCAGTAGTGTGCCTAAGGGGTGGTGGAATGAGCAGTTCTTC. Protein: CASSVPKGWWNEQFF.

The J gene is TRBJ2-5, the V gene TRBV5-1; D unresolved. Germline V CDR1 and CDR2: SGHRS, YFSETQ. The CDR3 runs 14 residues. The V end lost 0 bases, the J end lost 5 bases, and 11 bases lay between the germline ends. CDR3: CASSLEPGRETQYF. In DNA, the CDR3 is TGCGCCAGCAGCTTGGAGCCAGGAAGGGAGACCCAGTACTTC.

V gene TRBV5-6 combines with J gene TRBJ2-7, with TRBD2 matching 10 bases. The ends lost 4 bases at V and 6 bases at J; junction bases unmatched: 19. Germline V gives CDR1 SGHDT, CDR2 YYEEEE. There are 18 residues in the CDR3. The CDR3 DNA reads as TGTGCCAGCAGCCGAAACGGACTAGCGGATAAAAGGTTGTTCGAGCAGTACTTC. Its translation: CASSRNGLADKRLFEQYF.

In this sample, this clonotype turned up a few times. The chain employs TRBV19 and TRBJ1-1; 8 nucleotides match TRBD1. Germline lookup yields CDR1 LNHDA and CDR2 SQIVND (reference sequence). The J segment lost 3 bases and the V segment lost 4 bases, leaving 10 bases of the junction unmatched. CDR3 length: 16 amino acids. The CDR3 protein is CASSRLAGGQDTEAFF. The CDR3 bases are TGTGCCAGTAGTAGACTGGCAGGGGGCCAAGACACTGAAGCTTTCTTT.

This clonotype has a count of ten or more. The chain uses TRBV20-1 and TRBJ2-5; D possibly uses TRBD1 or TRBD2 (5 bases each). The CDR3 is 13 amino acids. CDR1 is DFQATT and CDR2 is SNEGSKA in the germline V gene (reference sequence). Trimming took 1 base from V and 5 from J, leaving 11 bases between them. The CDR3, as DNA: TGCAGTGCTAGAGCGTCGGGGACGGAGACCCAGTACTTC. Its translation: CSARASGTETQYF.

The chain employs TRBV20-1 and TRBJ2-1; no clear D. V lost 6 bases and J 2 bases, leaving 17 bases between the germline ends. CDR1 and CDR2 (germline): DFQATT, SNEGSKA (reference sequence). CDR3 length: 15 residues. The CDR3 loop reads CSAEYKAQPYNEQFF. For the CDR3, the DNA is TGCAGTGCGGAGTACAAGGCCCAACCCTACAATGAGCAGTTCTTC.

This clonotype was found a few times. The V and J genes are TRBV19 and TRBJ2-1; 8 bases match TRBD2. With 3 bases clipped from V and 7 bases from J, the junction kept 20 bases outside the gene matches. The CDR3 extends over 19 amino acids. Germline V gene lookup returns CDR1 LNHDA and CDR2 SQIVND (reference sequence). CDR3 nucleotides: TGTGCCAGTAGTATTGGGGTCTCTAGCGGGTCGGCGTGGGGTAATGAGCAGTTCTTC. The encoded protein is CASSIGVSSGSAWGNEQFF.

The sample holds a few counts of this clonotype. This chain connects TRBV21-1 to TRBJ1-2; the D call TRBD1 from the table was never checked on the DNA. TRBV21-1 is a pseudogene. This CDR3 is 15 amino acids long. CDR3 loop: CASSKLRTAGDGYTF. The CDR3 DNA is TGTGCCAGCAGCAAATTACGGACAGCCGGTGATGGCTACACCTTC.